Following are 19 T cell receptor beta chains from one sample sequenced in a study of blood T cell repertoires in COVID-19. TCRdb keeps only in-frame clones here, not all; method: immunoSEQ multiplex PCR. The data hold 150,000 or so clones, with around 78% observed a single time. What was sequenced was PBMCs or T cells enriched from blood (not recorded which). All receptors derive from a woman in her 50s who had recovered from COVID-19.

This sequence joins TRBV5-1 and TRBJ2-1, with 16 bases lining up with TRBD2. The J segment lost 2 bases and the V segment lost 4 bases, leaving 12 bases of the junction unmatched. Per germline, CDR1 SGHRS and CDR2 YFSETQ. The CDR3 extends over 20 amino acids. The CDR3 loop reads CASSEGTSGGAGNPYNEQFF. The CDR3 region has the DNA TGCGCCAGCAGCGAAGGGACTAGCGGGGGGGCCGGGAACCCCTACAATGAGCAGTTCTTC.

V and J are TRBV5-1 and TRBJ2-3; 7 nucleotides line up with TRBD1. The junction had 10 bases not matched to a gene; V was cut back by 2 bases and J by 4 bases. Germline V gene data show CDR1 as SGHRS and CDR2 as YFSETQ. CDR3 length: 16 residues. In DNA form, the CDR3 reads TGCGCCAGCAGCTTACGTGACAGGGTTGCCCCAGATACGCAGTATTTT. This gives the protein CASSLRDRVAPDTQYF.

The CDR3 DNA is TGTGCCAGCAGGCGGACAGGGGGCAACTATGGCTACACCTTC. The encoded protein is CASRRTGGNYGYTF. This chain joins TRBV27 and TRBJ1-2; 11 nucleotides match TRBD1. Germline V gene lookup returns CDR1 MNHEY and CDR2 SMNVEV (reference sequence). The CDR3 sequence is 14 residues long. The V gene end was trimmed by 6 bases and the J gene end by 2 bases; junction bases not matched to a gene: 2.

The CDR3 nucleotides read TGTGCCAGCAGTACTCATACAGGGGGCGGATGGAATGAAAAACTGTTTTTT. Translated, it gives CASSTHTGGGWNEKLFF. The genes are TRBV6-2 or TRBV6-3 and TRBJ1-4, with 9 bases lining up with TRBD1. The CDR3 is made up of 17 amino acids. In germline, CDR1 is MNHEY, CDR2 SVGEGT. J lost 5 bases, V lost 5 bases, and 12 bases had no gene match.

V and J are TRBV19 and TRBJ1-5, with D tentatively TRBD1 (5 bases). Deletions cut 2 bases from V and 2 bases from J, with 10 bases between. This CDR3 contains 15 residues. Germline lookup yields CDR1 LNHDA and CDR2 SQIVND (reference sequence). The DNA for the CDR3 is TGTGCCAGTAGTATATCGGCGGGGGGCAATCAGCCCCAGCATTTT. Protein product: CASSISAGGNQPQHF.

This chain joins TRBV10-1 and TRBJ2-1, with a possible D match to TRBD2 (5 bases). The germline CDR1 and CDR2 sequences are WNHNN and SYGVQD (reference sequence). The V and J ends lost 3 bases and 3 bases respectively, with 9 bases between them. This CDR3 comprises 14 residues. The CDR3: CASSEERNYNEQFF. The CDR3 DNA sequence: TGCGCCAGCAGTGAAGAGCGGAACTACAATGAGCAGTTCTTC.

The chain recombines TRBV19 with TRBJ1-5; 10 bases agree with TRBD1. The CDR3 contains 16 residues. V trimming: 8 bases; J trimming: 9 bases; junction bases outside the gene matches: 16. Germline V lookup: CDR1 LNHDA, CDR2 SQIVND (reference sequence). Here the CDR3 reads CASSPQTGGEGRPQHF. CDR3 nucleotide sequence: TGTGCCAGTTCCCCCCAGACAGGGGGCGAGGGGCGGCCCCAGCATTTT.

The rearrangement links TRBV5-1 to TRBJ1-4; tentative D call: TRBD1 (5 bases). CDR3 size: 14 residues. Trimming shortened V by 5 bases and J by 4 bases, and 12 bases separated the two germline ends. The germline CDR1 and CDR2 sequences are SGHRS and YFSETQ. As DNA, the CDR3 is TGCGCCAGCAGAGGAGGGGCCAGTAATGAAAAACTGTTTTTT. Residues: CASRGGASNEKLFF.

The V gene is TRBV11-3, the J gene TRBJ2-2; 9 bases agree with TRBD2. The CDR3 consists of 14 residues. Germline CDR1 is SGHNT and CDR2 is YENEEA. V gave up 8 bases and J gave up 4 bases; unmatched junction bases: 5. The CDR3 coding sequence is TGTGCCAGCGCCCTAGCGGGGCCCACCGGGGAGCTGTTTTTT. This sequence encodes CASALAGPTGELFF.

The chain employs TRBV6-5 and TRBJ1-2, with 8 nucleotides matching TRBD1. CDR3 size: 13 residues. J gave up 6 bases and V 4 bases, and 4 bases lay outside the gene matches. Germline V gene data show CDR1 as MNHEY and CDR2 as SVGAGI. In DNA form, the CDR3 reads TGTGCCAGCAGTTTCACAGGGGGAAATGGCTACACCTTC. Its protein product is CASSFTGGNGYTF.

V and J are TRBV30 and TRBJ1-1, with D perhaps TRBD1 (5 bases). The CDR3 runs 14 residues. The germline V gene encodes CDR1 GTSNPN and CDR2 SVGIG (reference sequence). The V gene lost 4 bases and the J gene lost 1 base, with 13 bases spanning the gap. The CDR3: CAWTAGMRNTEAFF. DNA of the CDR3: TGTGCCTGGACCGCAGGGATGAGGAACACTGAAGCTTTCTTT.

This clone has more than one count but fewer than ten. The CDR3 spells CASSYKRGLAGHDEQYV. CDR3 coding DNA: TGTGCCAGCAGTTACAAACGAGGACTAGCGGGACACGACGAGCAGTACGTC. This chain joins TRBV6-2 or TRBV6-3 and TRBJ2-7, with TRBD2 identical over 12 bases. The CDR3 consists of 17 residues. Germline V gives CDR1 MNHEY, CDR2 SVGEGT. V was clipped by 2 bases and J by 5 bases; unmatched bases: 10.

The chain employs TRBV30 and TRBJ2-5, with a tentative D call TRBD2 (5 bases). Trimming cost V 3 bases and J 2 bases, with 16 bases left between them. The CDR3 runs 15 residues. Germline CDR1 reads GTSNPN; CDR2 reads SVGIG (reference sequence). The CDR3 sequence: CAWSGGSFAQETQYF. Here the CDR3 DNA reads TGTGCCTGGAGCGGCGGGTCTTTTGCTCAAGAGACCCAGTACTTC.

This clone was seen a few times. CDR3 sequence reads: CASSLSSVRYNEQFF. The CDR3 DNA follows: TGTGCCAGCAGCCTATCTAGCGTTCGTTACAATGAGCAGTTCTTC. The chain joins TRBV7-2 to TRBJ2-1; tentative D call: TRBD2 (6 bases). V was clipped by 5 bases and J by 4 bases, with 15 bases between them. The germline V gene encodes CDR1 SGHTA and CDR2 FQGNSA. This CDR3 is 15 amino acids long.

This rearrangement joins TRBV30 to TRBJ1-1; no reliable D call. Germline CDR1 reads GTSNPN; CDR2 reads SVGIG (reference sequence). V lost 2 bases and J 0 bases, leaving 7 bases between the germline ends. The CDR3 has 13 amino acids. The chain's CDR3 is CAWSLVMNTEAFF. The CDR3 DNA is TGTGCCTGGAGTTTAGTGATGAACACTGAAGCTTTCTTT.

This clone has a handful of counts. This sequence joins TRBV7-6 and TRBJ2-5; TRBD1 agrees at 8 bases. The germline V gene encodes CDR1 SGHVS and CDR2 FNYEAQ. The CDR3 is made up of 13 amino acids. The J segment lost 5 bases and the V segment lost 6 bases, leaving 5 bases of the junction unmatched. The CDR3 loop is CASSPTGGETQYF. The CDR3 region has the DNA TGTGCCAGCAGTCCTACAGGGGGGGAGACCCAGTACTTC.

This chain uses TRBV28 with TRBJ1-5, with D maybe TRBD1 (5 bases). This CDR3 is 12 amino acids long. Deletions cut 10 bases from V and 5 bases from J, with 12 bases between. Germline CDR1 and CDR2: MDHEN and SYDVKM. For the CDR3, the DNA is TGTGCCACTCGCGGGGGGTATCAGCCCCAGCATTTT. Its translation is CATRGGYQPQHF. Looking up the rest from reference TRBV28 and TRBJ1-5 gives the full variable domain: DVKVTQSSRYLVKRTGEKVFLECVQDMDHENMFWYRQDPGLGLRLIYFSYDVKMKEKGDIPEGYSVSREKKERFSLILESASTNQTSMYLCATRGGYQPQHFGDGTRLSIL.

This rearrangement joins TRBV7-9 to TRBJ1-1; D may be TRBD1 (5 bases). CDR1 is SEHNR, CDR2 FQNEAQ, per germline (reference sequence). This CDR3 spans 14 amino acids. Deletions cut 5 bases from V and 0 bases from J, with 10 bases between. CDR3 protein: CASSPGIMNTEAFF. In DNA, the CDR3 is TGTGCCAGCAGCCCAGGGATTATGAACACTGAAGCTTTCTTT.

The J gene is TRBJ2-5, the V gene TRBV7-2; 9 bases agree with TRBD2. J gave up 7 bases and V 7 bases, and 13 bases lay outside the gene matches. Germline loops: CDR1 SGHTA, CDR2 FQGNSA. The CDR3 runs 15 residues. The CDR3 nucleotides are TGTGCCAGCAACGGTGGCGGGGGGGGCGTTGTGACCCAGTACTTC. It specifies CASNGGGGGVVTQYF. The full variable domain, in which reference TRBV7-2 and TRBJ2-5 provide the parts outside the CDR3, is GAGVSQSPSNKVTEKGKDVELRCDPISGHTALYWYRQSLGQGLEFLIYFQGNSAPDKSGLPSDRFSAERTGGSVSTLTIQRTQQEDSAVYLCASNGGGGGVVTQYFGPGTRLLVL.